This passage covers 32 T cell receptor beta chains from one sample sequenced in a study of cytomegalovirus exposure and HLA in healthy donors. The PCR contained 60 Vbeta and 13 Jbeta primers. The repertoire was sequenced with immunoSEQ multiplex PCR; TCRdb's copy has only in-frame clones and lacks some. The sample lists 95,000 or so clones; around 86% were seen once. Sequenced: PBMCs. These receptors all come from a woman in her 70s in good health and CMV-seropositive.

The V call is TRBV7-3, the J call TRBJ2-3; the D gene is possibly TRBD2 (6 bases). The CDR3 sequence is 14 residues long. Germline CDR1 SGHTA, CDR2 FQGTGA. Trimming took 2 bases from V and 3 from J, leaving 9 bases between them. CDR3 in amino acids: CASSLAGRTDTQYF. The DNA of the CDR3 is TGTGCCAGCAGCTTAGCGGGAAGAACAGATACGCAGTATTTT. Full variable domain (rest looked up from reference TRBV7-3 and TRBJ2-3): GAGVSQTPSNKVTEKGKYVELRCDPISGHTALYWYRQSLGQGPEFLIYFQGTGAADDSGLPNDRFFAVRPEGSVSTLKIQRTERGDSAVYLCASSLAGRTDTQYFGPGTRLTVL.

This clone was recorded only once. This rearrangement joins TRBV28 to TRBJ2-7; D unclear. The germline gives CDR1 MDHEN, CDR2 SYDVKM. The CDR3 is made up of 13 amino acids. V gave up 3 bases and J gave up 3 bases, with 9 bases separating them. CDR3 DNA: TGTGCCAGCAGTTTTCAGTCCGACTACGAGCAGTACTTC. Encoded protein: CASSFQSDYEQYF.

The table lists this clone with a few counts. This sequence joins TRBV7-9 and TRBJ1-1; D might be TRBD1 (6 bases). Germline V gene data show CDR1 as SEHNR and CDR2 as FQNEAQ (reference sequence). The CDR3 loop spans 15 amino acids. V was cut by 6 bases and J by 4 bases, with 18 bases left in between. CDR3 in DNA: TGTGCCAGCAGTGGGACATCCAGCTCTGGCACTGAAGCTTTCTTT. Its protein is CASSGTSSSGTEAFF.

The genes are TRBV19 and TRBJ2-1; D perhaps matches TRBD2 (7 bases). With 3 bases removed from V and 4 bases from J, the gap between germline ends came to 16 bases. The CDR3 has 16 residues. Germline values: CDR1 LNHDA, CDR2 SQIVND (reference sequence). CDR3 residues: CASSMGASGIYNEQFF. CDR3 sequence (DNA): TGTGCCAGTAGTATGGGGGCTAGCGGAATATACAATGAGCAGTTCTTC.

The chain has TRBV6-5 and TRBJ2-7, with 8 bases matching TRBD1. Trimming cost V 6 bases and J 7 bases; bases outside gene matches: 11. Germline-derived CDR1 and CDR2 are MNHEY and SVGAGI. CDR3 length: 14 residues. The CDR3 DNA sequence: TGTGCCAGCAGCACCGGGACAGGTCGAGAAGAGCAGTACTTC. It codes for CASSTGTGREEQYF.

This chain connects TRBV28 to TRBJ2-1; 12 nucleotides agree with TRBD2. CDR1 is MDHEN and CDR2 is SYDVKM in the germline V gene. The V segment lost 5 bases and the J segment 7 bases; nucleotides outside the gene matches: 12. The CDR3 is made up of 17 amino acids. CDR3: CASSPWTSGTRRNEQFF. CDR3 DNA sequence: TGTGCCAGCAGTCCGTGGACTAGCGGGACCCGTCGTAATGAGCAGTTCTTC.

The V call is TRBV6-4, the J call TRBJ1-1; the match to TRBD1 covers 7 bases. The length of the CDR3 is 15 residues. Germline assignment: CDR1 MRHNA and CDR2 SNTAGT. J lost 6 bases, V lost 4 bases, and 11 bases had no gene match. The CDR3 bases are TGTGCCAGCAGTGTACCCCGACAGGGCTGCCCTGAAGCTTTCTTT. Its translation: CASSVPRQGCPEAFF.

With regard to this clone: Relative to the germline gene, one junction end is altered; a read error may explain this. The chain carries TRBV2 and TRBJ2-7; TRBD1 aligns across 8 bases. From germline, CDR1 is SNHLY and CDR2 FYNNEI. This CDR3 region has 14 residues. The CDR3 nucleotides read TGTGCCAGCTGGAACAGGGGGATCTCCCACGAGCAGTACTTC. Residues: CASWNRGISHEQYF.

CDR3 coding DNA: TGTGCCAGCAGCTTAGCCAACAGGGGGGGCACAGATACGCAGTATTTT. The encoded protein is CASSLANRGGTDTQYF. The V gene is TRBV7-8, the J gene TRBJ2-3, with 8 bases fitting TRBD1. This CDR3 is built from 16 residues. With V trimmed by 0 bases and J by 1 base, 3 bases remained unmatched. The germline V gene encodes CDR1 SGHVS and CDR2 FQNEAQ.

CDR3 coding DNA: TGTGCCAGCAGCCCCCGACTAGCATTAGGCAATGAGCAGTTCTTC. It specifies CASSPRLALGNEQFF. V and J are TRBV7-8 and TRBJ2-1, with TRBD2 matching over 7 bases. J lost 6 bases, V lost 5 bases, and 10 bases had no gene match. Germline V gene lookup returns CDR1 SGHVS and CDR2 FQNEAQ. There are 15 residues in the CDR3.

This clone is a singleton in its sample. This chain connects TRBV5-1 to TRBJ2-1; 8 bases match TRBD2. This CDR3 is 15 amino acids long. With V trimmed by 5 bases and J by 8 bases, 12 bases remained unmatched. Germline V gene lookup returns CDR1 SGHRS and CDR2 YFSETQ. The CDR3 is CASSSGLGLSHEQFF. In DNA, the CDR3 is TGCGCCAGCAGTTCGGGACTAGGTCTTAGTCATGAGCAGTTCTTC.

Details on this clone: At the DNA level, this CDR3 is encoded by other sequences in the same sample as well. The chain couples TRBV11-3 to TRBJ2-1; no clear D gene. The CDR3 contains 12 residues. Germline loops: CDR1 SGHNT, CDR2 YENEEA. V dropped 1 base and J dropped 7 bases, with 5 bases sitting between them. The CDR3 protein is CASSLAGNEQFF. In DNA, the CDR3 is TGTGCCAGCAGCTTAGCCGGTAATGAGCAGTTCTTC.

V and J are TRBV28 and TRBJ2-5, with 10 positions matching TRBD1. CDR1 MDHEN and CDR2 SYDVKM come from the germline V gene. V lost 8 bases and J lost 2; bases outside the gene matches: 20. The CDR3 contains 19 residues. CDR3 coding DNA: TGTGCCAGCTCTCGCGTCACCCGGGACAGGGGAGGAGGGCAAGAGACCCAGTACTTC. Amino acids: CASSRVTRDRGGGQETQYF.

This sequence joins TRBV11-1 and TRBJ1-1, with D possibly TRBD1 on 6 matching bases. This CDR3 has 16 amino acids. Germline V CDR1 and CDR2: SGHAT, FQDESV (reference sequence). Trimming cost V 2 bases and J 6 bases, with 19 bases left between them. In DNA form, the CDR3 reads TGTGCCAGCAGCTTAAAGGACAGAAGATACAATGCTGAAGCTTTCTTT. It is translated as CASSLKDRRYNAEAFF.

The genes are TRBV15 and TRBJ1-1, with a tentative D call TRBD1 (5 bases). Germline V gene data show CDR1 as LNHNV and CDR2 as YYDKDF (reference sequence). The CDR3 loop spans 16 amino acids. Trimming took 1 base from V and 4 from J, leaving 16 bases between them. The CDR3 nucleotides are TGTGCCACCAGCAGAGTAAGGTCTACCGGGGGCACTGAAGCTTTCTTT. Its protein is CATSRVRSTGGTEAFF.

The chain combines TRBV6-4 with TRBJ2-1, with 9 positions matching TRBD1. Germline V gene lookup returns CDR1 MRHNA and CDR2 SNTAGT. After removal of 10 bases from V and 4 bases from J, the junction contained 11 bases not matched to a gene. The CDR3 totals 15 residues. The CDR3 region has the DNA TGTGCCACTACGGCCGGGGACAGGGCATACAATGAGCAGTTCTTC. It yields the protein CATTAGDRAYNEQFF.

V and J are TRBV6-1 and TRBJ2-3; TRBD2 is a possible D gene (5 bases). The CDR3 totals 15 residues. Trimming took 4 bases from V and 4 from J, leaving 15 bases between them. Germline V gene lookup returns CDR1 MNHNS and CDR2 SASEGT. CDR3 bases: TGTGCCAGCAGTGCAACTAGGTCGACTTCAGATACGCAGTATTTT. This gives the protein CASSATRSTSDTQYF.

The chain combines TRBV18 with TRBJ1-1; D perhaps matches TRBD1 (5 bases). The CDR3 has 13 amino acids. Germline values: CDR1 KGHSH, CDR2 LQKENI. V was cut by 1 base and J by 4 bases, with 7 bases left in between. CDR3 bases: TGTGCCAGCTCACCACAAGGGGTCACTGAAGCTTTCTTT. It is translated as CASSPQGVTEAFF. The full variable domain, with the rest looked up from reference TRBV18 and TRBJ1-1, is NAGVMQNPRHLVRRRGQEARLRCSPMKGHSHVYWYRQLPEEGLKFMVYLQKENIIDESGMPKERFSAEFPKEGPSILRIQQVVRGDSAAYFCASSPQGVTEAFFGQGTRLTVV.

The genes are TRBV11-3 and TRBJ1-1; 7 bases are a match to TRBD1. V gave up 2 bases and J gave up 8 bases; unmatched junction bases: 8. CDR1 SGHNT and CDR2 YENEEA come from the germline V gene. The CDR3 totals 14 residues. DNA of the CDR3: TGTGCCAGCAGCTTAAGACAGGGAGTATCGGAAGCTTTCTTT. Translated: CASSLRQGVSEAFF.

In this sample, this clone turned up a few times. This rearrangement joins TRBV28 to TRBJ2-6; a weak D match, TRBD1 (5 bases). Germline lookup yields CDR1 MDHEN and CDR2 SYDVKM. V lost 5 bases and J lost 2, with 13 bases in between. The CDR3 length is 16 residues. The CDR3: CASSPGQGAGANVLTF. CDR3 DNA: TGTGCCAGCAGTCCAGGACAAGGGGCTGGGGCCAACGTCCTGACTTTC. The full variable domain, rest sourced from reference TRBV28 and TRBJ2-6, is DVKVTQSSRYLVKRTGEKVFLECVQDMDHENMFWYRQDPGLGLRLIYFSYDVKMKEKGDIPEGYSVSREKKERFSLILESASTNQTSMYLCASSPGQGAGANVLTFGAGSRLTVL.

V and J are TRBV5-1 and TRBJ1-4; 8 bases map to TRBD1. J lost 10 bases, V lost 4 bases, and 15 bases had no gene match. CDR1 is SGHRS, CDR2 YFSETQ, per germline. This CDR3 comprises 16 residues. The CDR3 loop is CASSPKAGQGAGKLFF. As DNA, the CDR3 is TGCGCCAGCAGCCCGAAAGCTGGGCAGGGGGCAGGAAAACTGTTTTTT.

The V call is TRBV28, the J call TRBJ2-2, with D maybe TRBD2 (5 bases). This CDR3 is built from 15 residues. Per germline, CDR1 MDHEN and CDR2 SYDVKM. Trimming cost V 6 bases and J 7 bases, with 18 bases left between them. The CDR3 loop reads CASSPPGRAVGELFF. DNA of the CDR3: TGTGCCAGCAGCCCCCCCGGGCGGGCCGTCGGGGAGCTGTTTTTT.

The chain is built from TRBV7-2 and TRBJ2-5; TRBD2 aligns across 7 bases. Germline CDR1 is SGHTA and CDR2 is FQGNSA. The CDR3 has 16 residues. Trimming took 5 bases from V and 2 from J; bases not matched to a gene: 11. The CDR3 sequence is CASSLLGRGLQETQYF. The DNA for the CDR3 is TGTGCCAGCAGCCTACTGGGGAGGGGCCTTCAAGAGACCCAGTACTTC.

The genes are TRBV7-9 and TRBJ2-1; D gene uncertain. Germline V gives CDR1 SEHNR, CDR2 FQNEAQ (reference sequence). Trimming removed 0 bases from V and 2 bases from J, with 11 bases in between. The CDR3 spans 16 residues. The CDR3, as DNA: TGTGCCAGCAGCTTAGCCGCGAATGTGGCCTACAATGAGCAGTTCTTC. Residues: CASSLAANVAYNEQFF.

CDR3 sequence: CASSLPPLLQETQYF. CDR3 DNA: TGTGCCAGCAGCCTTCCCCCGCTCCTACAAGAGACCCAGTACTTC. The chain couples TRBV27 to TRBJ2-5; D uncertain. The CDR3 sequence is 15 residues long. V was shortened by 6 bases and J by 2 bases, with 16 bases between the two germline ends. Germline V gene data show CDR1 as MNHEY and CDR2 as SMNVEV (reference sequence).

The chain recombines TRBV7-2 with TRBJ2-2; D may be TRBD1 (5 bases). CDR1 SGHTA and CDR2 FQGNSA come from the germline V gene. The CDR3 is 15 residues long. Trimming took 5 bases from V and 3 from J, leaving 13 bases between them. The CDR3 sequence is CASSPRQIYTGELFF. CDR3 coding DNA: TGTGCCAGCAGCCCTCGACAGATATACACCGGGGAGCTGTTTTTT.

J is TRBJ2-7 and V is TRBV5-1; TRBD2 agrees at 8 bases. The CDR3 contains 13 residues. V trimming: 0 bases; J trimming: 9 bases; junction bases outside the gene matches: 5. Germline assignment: CDR1 SGHRS and CDR2 YFSETQ. The CDR3 coding sequence is TGCGCCAGCAGCTTGGGTCTCGCGGGAGGGCAGTACTTC. Amino acids: CASSLGLAGGQYF.

This clone was observed a handful of times. V usage is TRBV7-2 and J usage is TRBJ2-7; 8 bases fit TRBD2. In germline, CDR1 is SGHTA, CDR2 FQGNSA. J lost 2 bases, V lost 3 bases, and 9 bases had no gene match. This CDR3 comprises 16 residues. The CDR3 is CASSLVSAGGTYEQYF. The CDR3 region has the DNA TGTGCCAGCAGCTTGGTGTCGGCGGGAGGTACCTACGAGCAGTACTTC.

The chain uses TRBV11-2 and TRBJ2-1; TRBD2 matches 9 bases. CDR1 and CDR2 from the germline V gene are SGHAT and FQNNGV. The CDR3 has 15 residues. V gave up 4 bases and J gave up 7 bases; unmatched junction bases: 8. The CDR3 DNA follows: TGTGCCAGCAGCTCCGTAGCGGGAGAGGCAAATGAGCAGTTCTTC. This codes for CASSSVAGEANEQFF. Full variable domain (missing parts from reference TRBV11-2 and TRBJ2-1): EAGVAQSPRYKIIEKRQSVAFWCNPISGHATLYWYQQILGQGPKLLIQFQNNGVVDDSQLPKDRFSAERLKGVDSTLKIQPAKLEDSAVYLCASSSVAGEANEQFFGPGTRLTVL.

This chain links TRBV7-9 with TRBJ2-1; a weak D match, TRBD1 (5 bases). V lost 5 bases and J lost 2, with 13 bases in between. This CDR3 region has 15 residues. CDR1 and CDR2 from the germline V gene are SEHNR and FQNEAQ (reference sequence). The CDR3 loop is CASSLTTTAYNEQFF. The DNA of the CDR3 is TGTGCCAGCAGCCTAACTACGACAGCCTACAATGAGCAGTTCTTC.

The gene calls are TRBV5-4 and TRBJ1-2; D is ambiguous. Germline V gene data show CDR1 as SGHNT and CDR2 as YYREEE (reference sequence). Deletions cut 0 bases from V and 2 bases from J, with 8 bases between. The CDR3 length is 14 residues. The CDR3 DNA reads as TGTGCCAGCAGCTTGGGAGGGTCCAACTATGGCTACACCTTC. It translates to CASSLGGSNYGYTF.

The chain carries TRBV7-9 and TRBJ1-2, with 7 nucleotides matching TRBD1. Germline V CDR1 and CDR2: SEHNR, FQNEAQ (reference sequence). This CDR3 contains 14 residues. V shed 6 bases, J shed 4 bases, and the junction held 8 bases outside the gene matches. As DNA, the CDR3 is TGTGCCAGCAGATCCGGACAGGAGAGCTATGGCTACACCTTC. This gives the protein CASRSGQESYGYTF.